Listed below are T cell receptor beta chains from one sample, sequenced in a study of CD8 T cells in Susac syndrome. TCRdb redid the calling of the immunoSEQ multiplex PCR reads with MiXCR, one entry per CDR3 protein. Of roughly 200,000 distinct CDR3 sequences listed, around 95% are singletons. The specimen sequenced was CD4+ T cells from PBMCs. Receptors were obtained from a human donor with multiple sclerosis. Each CDR3 is given with its conserved first and last residue. Fields, in order: J gene, clone size, V gene, D gene, CDR3 protein, CDR3 DNA. D genes are given only for firm matches. Some rows mark clone size as missing; the rest say once, few, many or name a class of expanded clone.

j_call: TRBJ1-2; clone_size: .; v_call: TRBV4-1; d_call: .; cdr3_aa: CASSQDNSRQFLDGYTF; cdr3_nt: TGCGCCAGCAGCCAAGATAACTCGAGGCAGTTTCTGGATGGCTACACCTTC
j_call: TRBJ2-3; clone_size: .; v_call: TRBV3-1; d_call: .; cdr3_aa: CASSVNPGQLTDTQYF; cdr3_nt: TGTGCCAGCAGTGTTAACCCGGGACAACTCACAGATACGCAGTATTTT
j_call: TRBJ2-1; clone_size: once; v_call: TRBV11-3; d_call: TRBD2; cdr3_aa: CASSLVRGSNEQFF; cdr3_nt: TGTGCCAGCAGCTTAGTGCGGGGGTCCAATGAGCAGTTCTTC
j_call: TRBJ1-1; clone_size: .; v_call: TRBV18; d_call: .; cdr3_aa: CASSQGSNTEAFF; cdr3_nt: TGTGCCAGCTCACAGGGATCCAACACTGAAGCTTTCTTT
j_call: TRBJ2-1; clone_size: .; v_call: TRBV24-1; d_call: .; cdr3_aa: CATSDSGYQQFF; cdr3_nt: TGTGCCACCAGTGATTCGGGGTACCAGCAGTTCTTC
j_call: TRBJ1-2; clone_size: once; v_call: TRBV9; d_call: TRBD1; cdr3_aa: CASSVSDRDYGYTF; cdr3_nt: TGTGCCAGCAGCGTGAGCGACAGGGACTATGGCTACACCTTC
j_call: TRBJ2-1; clone_size: .; v_call: TRBV3-1; d_call: TRBD2; cdr3_aa: CASSQDLLLAGIDEQFF; cdr3_nt: TGTGCCAGCAGCCAAGATCTATTGCTAGCGGGGATCGATGAGCAGTTCTTC
j_call: TRBJ2-3; clone_size: .; v_call: TRBV20-1; d_call: TRBD2; cdr3_aa: CSAKSGGRTDTQYF; cdr3_nt: TGCAGTGCTAAAAGCGGGGGGAGAACAGATACGCAGTATTTT
j_call: TRBJ2-3; clone_size: .; v_call: TRBV30; d_call: TRBD2; cdr3_aa: CAWKRLSGDTDTQYF; cdr3_nt: TGTGCCTGGAAACGATTAAGCGGGGACACAGATACGCAGTATTTT
j_call: TRBJ2-3; clone_size: .; v_call: TRBV30; d_call: .; cdr3_aa: CAGQGRLGTDTQYF; cdr3_nt: TGTGCCGGTCAGGGGCGGTTGGGCACAGATACGCAGTATTTT
j_call: TRBJ2-3; clone_size: .; v_call: TRBV11-3; d_call: .; cdr3_aa: CASSMGADTQYF; cdr3_nt: TGTGCCAGCAGCATGGGGGCAGATACGCAGTATTTT
j_call: TRBJ2-7; clone_size: .; v_call: TRBV5-4; d_call: TRBD1; cdr3_aa: CASSLGRGLSYEQYF; cdr3_nt: TGTGCCAGCAGCTTGGGCAGGGGGCTCTCCTACGAGCAGTACTTC
j_call: TRBJ1-2; clone_size: once; v_call: TRBV18; d_call: .; cdr3_aa: CASSTSLEANYGYTF; cdr3_nt: TGTGCCAGCTCAACATCGTTGGAGGCCAACTATGGCTACACCTTC
j_call: TRBJ2-1; clone_size: .; v_call: TRBV2; d_call: TRBD1; cdr3_aa: CASSADRISYNEQFF; cdr3_nt: TGTGCCAGCAGTGCGGACAGGATATCCTACAATGAGCAGTTCTTC
j_call: TRBJ2-7; clone_size: .; v_call: TRBV9; d_call: TRBD2; cdr3_aa: CASSAPSGGALEQYF; cdr3_nt: TGTGCCAGCAGCGCACCCAGCGGGGGGGCCCTCGAGCAGTACTTC
j_call: TRBJ1-6; clone_size: .; v_call: TRBV3-1; d_call: .; cdr3_aa: CASSPNAGGAPLHF; cdr3_nt: TGTGCCAGCAGCCCGAACGCTGGGGGTGCACCCCTCCACTTT
j_call: TRBJ2-3; clone_size: .; v_call: TRBV7-2; d_call: TRBD2; cdr3_aa: CASSLTSSGGATDTQYF; cdr3_nt: TGTGCCAGCAGCTTAACGTCCAGCGGGGGCGCCACAGATACGCAGTATTTT
j_call: TRBJ1-2; clone_size: .; v_call: TRBV29-1; d_call: TRBD1; cdr3_aa: CSVEDLTGGGYGYTF; cdr3_nt: TGCAGCGTTGAAGATCTAACAGGGGGCGGCTATGGCTACACCTTC
j_call: TRBJ1-1; clone_size: .; v_call: TRBV30; d_call: .; cdr3_aa: CAWNRQVNTEAFF; cdr3_nt: TGTGCCTGGAACAGACAGGTCAACACTGAAGCTTTCTTT
j_call: TRBJ2-2; clone_size: .; v_call: TRBV9; d_call: .; cdr3_aa: CASSVGTRGGIGELFF; cdr3_nt: TGTGCCAGCAGCGTAGGTACCCGGGGAGGAATCGGGGAGCTGTTTTTT
j_call: TRBJ2-1; clone_size: .; v_call: TRBV6-6; d_call: .; cdr3_aa: CASEVTPSYNEQFF; cdr3_nt: TGTGCCAGCGAAGTGACGCCCTCCTACAATGAGCAGTTCTTC
j_call: TRBJ1-1; clone_size: once; v_call: TRBV18; d_call: TRBD1; cdr3_aa: CASSPATGENTEAFF; cdr3_nt: TGTGCCAGCTCACCTGCGACAGGGGAGAACACTGAAGCTTTCTTT
j_call: TRBJ2-1; clone_size: .; v_call: TRBV29-1; d_call: TRBD2; cdr3_aa: CSVARFGTSGGVNNEQFF; cdr3_nt: TGCAGCGTTGCGCGCTTCGGCACTAGCGGGGGCGTAAACAATGAGCAGTTCTTC
j_call: TRBJ1-6; clone_size: .; v_call: TRBV3-1; d_call: TRBD1; cdr3_aa: CASTGGAYSPLHF; cdr3_nt: TGTGCCAGCACAGGGGGCGCATATTCACCCCTCCACTTT
j_call: TRBJ2-4; clone_size: .; v_call: TRBV20-1; d_call: TRBD2; cdr3_aa: CSAGSGGEYIQYF; cdr3_nt: TGCAGTGCTGGTAGCGGGGGGGAATACATTCAGTACTTC
j_call: TRBJ2-6; clone_size: .; v_call: TRBV5-1; d_call: .; cdr3_aa: CASSLGQGSGANVLTF; cdr3_nt: TGCGCCAGCAGCTTGGGTCAGGGTTCCGGGGCCAACGTCCTGACTTTC
j_call: TRBJ2-1; clone_size: .; v_call: TRBV3-1; d_call: TRBD2; cdr3_aa: CASSPLAGGGNEQFF; cdr3_nt: TGTGCCAGCAGCCCCCTAGCGGGGGGAGGGAATGAGCAGTTCTTC
j_call: TRBJ2-7; clone_size: .; v_call: TRBV30; d_call: .; cdr3_aa: CAWSERGEQYF; cdr3_nt: TGTGCCTGGAGTGAGAGGGGTGAGCAGTACTTC
j_call: TRBJ2-1; clone_size: .; v_call: TRBV29-1; d_call: .; cdr3_aa: CSVAVGSYNEQFF; cdr3_nt: TGCAGCGTAGCGGTGGGTTCCTACAATGAGCAGTTCTTC
j_call: TRBJ1-1; clone_size: once; v_call: TRBV29-1; d_call: .; cdr3_aa: CSVEGGRNTEAFF; cdr3_nt: TGCAGCGTTGAAGGGGGGAGAAACACTGAAGCTTTCTTT
j_call: TRBJ2-7; clone_size: .; v_call: TRBV13; d_call: .; cdr3_aa: CASSSSRDGYEQYF; cdr3_nt: TGTGCCAGCAGCTCGTCCCGGGACGGGTACGAGCAGTACTTC
j_call: TRBJ2-5; clone_size: .; v_call: TRBV29-1; d_call: .; cdr3_aa: CSVGQDRAETQYF; cdr3_nt: TGCAGCGTTGGACAGGATAGGGCGGAGACCCAGTACTTC
j_call: TRBJ2-3; clone_size: .; v_call: TRBV24-1; d_call: TRBD1; cdr3_aa: CATSDRDRGISSTDTQYF; cdr3_nt: TGTGCCACCAGTGATCGGGACAGGGGGATTTCTAGCACAGATACGCAGTATTTT
j_call: TRBJ1-2; clone_size: .; v_call: TRBV2; d_call: .; cdr3_aa: CASRDPYGYTF; cdr3_nt: TGTGCCAGCAGGGATCCTTATGGCTACACCTTC
j_call: TRBJ2-1; clone_size: .; v_call: TRBV15; d_call: .; cdr3_aa: CATSNEPREQFF; cdr3_nt: TGTGCCACCAGTAATGAACCACGTGAGCAGTTCTTC
j_call: TRBJ1-6; clone_size: .; v_call: TRBV9; d_call: .; cdr3_aa: CASSVSAYSPLHF; cdr3_nt: TGTGCCAGCAGCGTATCAGCGTATTCACCCCTCCACTTT
j_call: TRBJ1-2; clone_size: .; v_call: TRBV20-1; d_call: .; cdr3_aa: CSASLRGPYGYTF; cdr3_nt: TGCAGTGCTAGCCTCAGGGGTCCCTATGGCTACACCTTC
j_call: TRBJ2-4; clone_size: .; v_call: TRBV2; d_call: TRBD1; cdr3_aa: CASRARTGSLNIQYF; cdr3_nt: TGTGCCAGCAGAGCGCGGACAGGGAGCTTGAACATTCAGTACTTC
j_call: TRBJ1-6; clone_size: .; v_call: TRBV12-3/TRBV12-4; d_call: .; cdr3_aa: CASSLSGGGAYNSPLHF; cdr3_nt: TGTGCCAGCAGTTTAAGTGGTGGGGGAGCCTATAATTCACCCCTCCACTTT
j_call: TRBJ2-1; clone_size: .; v_call: TRBV3-1; d_call: .; cdr3_aa: CASSQDGVGSPNEQFF; cdr3_nt: TGTGCCAGCAGCCAAGACGGAGTAGGGTCACCCAATGAGCAGTTCTTC
j_call: TRBJ1-1; clone_size: .; v_call: TRBV2; d_call: .; cdr3_aa: CASRGEGRDETEAFF; cdr3_nt: TGTGCCAGCAGAGGCGAAGGCAGGGACGAGACTGAAGCTTTCTTT
j_call: TRBJ1-1; clone_size: .; v_call: TRBV30; d_call: .; cdr3_aa: CAWSVRAGEAFF; cdr3_nt: TGTGCCTGGAGTGTGAGGGCAGGGGAAGCTTTCTTT
j_call: TRBJ1-5; clone_size: .; v_call: TRBV28; d_call: .; cdr3_aa: CATSYQPQHF; cdr3_nt: TGTGCCACGTCTTATCAGCCCCAGCATTTT
j_call: TRBJ2-3; clone_size: .; v_call: TRBV7-2; d_call: .; cdr3_aa: CASSSVDFQDTQYF; cdr3_nt: TGTGCCAGCAGCTCGGTGGACTTTCAGGATACGCAGTATTTT
j_call: TRBJ2-1; clone_size: .; v_call: TRBV29-1; d_call: .; cdr3_aa: CSVEVGTAGRGF; cdr3_nt: TGCAGCGTTGAAGTGGGTACGGCAGGTAGGGGGTTC
j_call: TRBJ2-1; clone_size: .; v_call: TRBV5-1; d_call: .; cdr3_aa: CASSLGPGAYNEQFF; cdr3_nt: TGCGCCAGCAGCTTGGGGCCGGGGGCCTACAATGAGCAGTTCTTC
j_call: TRBJ2-6; clone_size: .; v_call: TRBV19; d_call: .; cdr3_aa: CASSPQRSGANVLTF; cdr3_nt: TGTGCCAGTAGTCCACAGCGCTCTGGGGCCAACGTCCTGACTTTC
j_call: TRBJ2-5; clone_size: .; v_call: TRBV12-3/TRBV12-4; d_call: .; cdr3_aa: CASSSTRRETQYF; cdr3_nt: TGTGCCAGCAGTTCGACTAGGCGAGAGACCCAGTACTTC
j_call: TRBJ1-2; clone_size: .; v_call: TRBV20-1; d_call: .; cdr3_aa: CSAPGGARGYGYTF; cdr3_nt: TGCAGTGCACCGGGGGGGGCCCGGGGCTATGGCTACACCTTC